This T cell receptor (beta chain) is drawn from a study of T-cell memory formation after mild COVID-19. General study results and limits: Clones that contracted from day 15 to 85 had balanced CD4/CD8; later expanders were CD4+ biased. Day 37-peaking second-wave clones had unconfirmed SARS-CoV-2 specificity.

Using constant-segment primers, 5'RACE produced TCR alpha and TCR beta cDNA libraries carrying sample barcodes and UMIs. In TCRdb, the 5' RACE reads were re-called with MiXCR into one record per CDR3 protein. This table holds about 250,000 distinct CDR3 sequences, about 15% found once. In this sample, this clonotype turned up a few times. Its specificity is not known. V dropped 4 bases and J dropped 4; count of bases not matched to a gene: 3. The CDR3 covers 15 residues. CDR1 SGHRS and CDR2 YFSETQ come from the germline V gene. This clonotype originated in a man younger than 35 who had mild COVID-19 (a few samples of this study predate the infection). Cell type and time point are not known. J is TRBJ2-2 and V is TRBV5-1; 11 bases are a match to TRBD1. Material for sequencing was PBMCs or a T cell subset sorted from them (not recorded which). CDR3 nucleotide sequence: TGCGCCAGCAGCCCAGGGACAGGGGGCACCGGGGAGCTGTTTTTT. It is translated as CASSPGTGGTGELFF.